The clone carrying this TCR beta chain occurred many times. This entry is derived from a study of shared clonotypes between healthy human individuals. All donors were Caucasian adults living in Nashville, Tennessee. A CD45RA+ naive subset and a CD45RA-negative memory subset were split from CD4+ cells. Germline CDR1 reads SGHAT; CDR2 reads FQNNGV. J lost 7 bases, V lost 3 bases, and 14 bases had no gene match. The CDR3 sequence is 17 residues long. Here immunoSEQ multiplex PCR was the method, and the copy in TCRdb shows in-frame clones only, minus some. The data show more than 200,000 clones, about 69% seen once.

This receptor was obtained from a man aged 30 to 45 in good health. The sample was memory CD4+ T cells sorted from blood. As to subset: CD45RA-negative fraction. This chain uses TRBV11-2 with TRBJ1-4; 7 bases map to TRBD1. DNA for the CDR3: TGTGCCAGCAGCTTGGTGCGGGACAGTGACTCGCTTGAAAAACTGTTTTTT. This codes for CASSLVRDSDSLEKLFF. The full variable domain, in which reference TRBV11-2 and TRBJ1-4 provide the parts outside the CDR3, is EAGVAQSPRYKIIEKRQSVAFWCNPISGHATLYWYQQILGQGPKLLIQFQNNGVVDDSQLPKDRFSAERLKGVDSTLKIQPAKLEDSAVYLCASSLVRDSDSLEKLFFGSGTQLSVL.